This record concerns one T cell receptor beta chain sequence. This sample is drawn from a study of T cells in Graves' hyperthyroidism and ophthalmopathy. Study context: Peripheral blood sampling occurred at initial diagnosis, before any treatment.

Amplification of TCR beta CDR3 regions used RNA as the template. The TCR CDR3 was amplified in a first-round RT-PCR using the HTBI primer set. One entry per CDR3 protein results from TCRdb running MiXCR on the multiplex PCR reads. The data hold roughly 750,000 distinct CDR3 sequences, with about 15% observed a single time. Trimming took off 6 bases at V and 4 bases at J, with 10 bases between the two ends. The germline V gene encodes CDR1 MNHNS and CDR2 SASEGT. The CDR3 has 13 amino acids. An absence of ophthalmopathy progression within 18 months meant stable Graves' hyperthyroidism. Diagnoses used clinical symptoms, serum thyroxine and TRAb, thyroid ultrasound and orbital computed tomography.

This chain joins TRBV6-1 and TRBJ1-5; D is ambiguous. This TCR was recovered from a man between 18 and 29 years old with Graves' hyperthyroidism. Source material: blood. CDR3 amino acids: CASRRRINQPQHF. The DNA for the CDR3 is TGTGCCAGCAGGAGGAGGATAAATCAGCCCCAGCATTTT.